This paragraph reports one T cell receptor beta chain. Its matching antigen is unknown. The sample is drawn from a study of cytomegalovirus exposure and HLA in healthy donors. This CDR3 contains 12 residues. Germline lookup yields CDR1 MNHEY and CDR2 SMNVEV (reference sequence). V was trimmed by 8 bases and J by 5 bases, leaving 12 bases between them. Study-wide results and caveats: The study listed approximately 160 cytomegalovirus-associated TCR beta chains.

The protocol was immunoSEQ multiplex PCR, while the TCRdb copy is restricted to in-frame clones and leaves out a portion. Here the sample spans more than 95,000 clones, 86% being singletons. The origin of this receptor is a man younger than 30 in good health and CMV-seronegative. This chain links TRBV27 with TRBJ1-2; the D is unclear. The source material was PBMCs. The CDR3 reads CASGWSPYGYTF. The CDR3 DNA is TGTGCCAGCGGTTGGAGTCCTTATGGCTACACCTTC.